Listed here are 30 T cell receptor beta chains from one sample, sequenced in a study of lymphopenia after photon versus proton radiotherapy. The repertoire was sequenced with immunoSEQ multiplex PCR; TCRdb's copy has only in-frame clones and lacks some. The table includes 150,000 to 200,000 clones, 80% to 90% detected once. Specimen: peripheral blood, collected from a patient treated with photon-based radiotherapy. These receptors came from a man in his fifties or sixties with gastric cancer.

This clone was picked up a small number of times. This CDR3 reads CASSTGGLPYGYTF. DNA of the CDR3: TGTGCCAGCAGTACGGGGGGACTCCCATATGGCTACACCTTC. V usage is TRBV27 and J usage is TRBJ1-2, with a weak D call TRBD1 (5 bases). The CDR3 loop spans 14 amino acids. V lost 5 bases, J lost 5 bases, and 15 bases lay in between. The germline gives CDR1 MNHEY, CDR2 SMNVEV (reference sequence).

The chain combines TRBV7-9 with TRBJ1-1; D gene unclear. Germline V gene lookup returns CDR1 SEHNR and CDR2 FQNEAQ (reference sequence). The CDR3 spans 13 residues. Trimming took 0 bases from V and 4 from J, leaving 6 bases between them. The CDR3 loop is CASSLASGTEAFF. The CDR3 region has the DNA TGTGCCAGCAGCTTAGCGTCGGGCACTGAAGCTTTCTTT.

V and J are TRBV2 and TRBJ1-1; possibly TRBD1 for D (5 bases). This CDR3 has 12 residues. Trimming removed 4 bases at V and 5 bases at J, with 8 bases between. CDR1 and CDR2 from the germline V gene are SNHLY and FYNNEI. CDR3: CASSARGTEAFF. The CDR3, as DNA: TGTGCCAGCAGTGCTCGGGGGACTGAAGCTTTCTTT.

V and J are TRBV6-1 and TRBJ2-5; no clear D gene. CDR3 length equals 13 residues. The V gene lost 4 bases and the J gene lost 3 bases, with 9 bases spanning the gap. Germline loops: CDR1 MNHNS, CDR2 SASEGT. The CDR3 spells CASSGTHEETQYF. In DNA, the CDR3 is TGTGCCAGCAGTGGGACCCATGAAGAGACCCAGTACTTC.

The V and J genes are TRBV18 and TRBJ1-2, with a possible D match to TRBD1 (6 bases). The ends were cut back, 5 bases at V and 1 base at J, with 11 bases in the middle. This CDR3 comprises 14 residues. In germline, CDR1 is KGHSH, CDR2 LQKENI. The CDR3 DNA is TGTGCCAGCTCAGAAACAGGGAATAACTATGGCTACACCTTC. This gives the protein CASSETGNNYGYTF.

A note on this clone: Other DNA sequences in the same sample also yield this CDR3. The chain couples TRBV19 to TRBJ1-5, with 10 nucleotides matching TRBD1. Germline loops: CDR1 LNHDA, CDR2 SQIVND (reference sequence). The CDR3 length is 15 residues. J gave up 2 bases and V 5 bases, and 3 bases lay outside the gene matches. In DNA, the CDR3 is TGTGCCAGTAGTGCGGGGACAGGGGGCAATCAGCCCCAGCATTTT. Protein product: CASSAGTGGNQPQHF.

This sequence joins TRBV4-1 and TRBJ2-7, with no clear D. CDR1 is MGHRA, CDR2 YSYEKL, per germline. V was cut by 3 bases and J by 2 bases, with 11 bases left in between. The CDR3 consists of 14 residues. The CDR3 DNA is TGCGCCAGCAGCCAGGCTACACGGCCCTACGAGCAGTACTTC. It is translated as CASSQATRPYEQYF.

The J gene is TRBJ2-3, the V gene TRBV4-3; 9 positions match TRBD1. The J segment lost 5 bases and the V segment lost 0 bases, leaving 3 bases of the junction unmatched. Germline V gene data show CDR1 as LGHNA and CDR2 as YSLEER. The CDR3 length is 15 residues. CDR3 nucleotides: TGCGCCAGCAGCCAAGAGGGGACAGGGCGAGATACGCAGTATTTT. Protein sequence: CASSQEGTGRDTQYF.

This clone was counted a single time. The V call is TRBV5-1, the J call TRBJ2-7, with D maybe TRBD2 (6 bases). This CDR3 has 15 amino acids. The V and J ends lost 1 base and 6 bases respectively, with 17 bases between them. CDR1 and CDR2 (germline): SGHRS, YFSETQ. In DNA, the CDR3 is TGCGCCAGCAGCTTGCCGACCGGGAGTGGGGGCGAGCAGTACTTC. Translation gives CASSLPTGSGGEQYF.

The genes are TRBV2 and TRBJ2-3, with TRBD1 matching over 10 bases. V dropped 8 bases and J dropped 8; count of bases not matched to a gene: 16. Germline V gene lookup returns CDR1 SNHLY and CDR2 FYNNEI. The CDR3 runs to 16 residues. The CDR3 is CASASRGQGSKATQYF. The CDR3 coding sequence is TGTGCCAGCGCCAGCCGGGGACAGGGGTCCAAGGCTACGCAGTATTTT.

The rearrangement uses TRBV5-8 and TRBJ2-7; D possibly uses TRBD1 or TRBD2 (7 bases each). The CDR3 runs 15 residues. V was cut by 0 bases and J by 4 bases, with 14 bases left in between. In germline, CDR1 is SGHTS, CDR2 YDEGEE. The CDR3 is CASSLDRGGDYEQYF. The CDR3 DNA is TGTGCCAGCAGCTTGGACAGGGGAGGGGATTACGAGCAGTACTTC.

This chain joins TRBV7-9 and TRBJ2-7; possibly TRBD1 for D (6 bases). CDR3 length: 17 amino acids. Trimming took off 7 bases at V and 2 bases at J, with 24 bases between the two ends. Per the germline V gene, CDR1 is SEHNR and CDR2 is FQNEAQ (reference sequence). The CDR3 loop reads CASNDIGWTADTYEQYF. The CDR3 nucleotides read TGTGCCAGCAACGATATTGGGTGGACAGCCGACACCTACGAGCAGTACTTC.

The chain joins TRBV11-2 to TRBJ2-3; D assignment may be TRBD1 or TRBD2 (7 bases each). This CDR3 region has 18 residues. Germline V gene data show CDR1 as SGHAT and CDR2 as FQNNGV. The V and J ends lost 5 bases and 2 bases respectively, with 23 bases between them. CDR3 in amino acids: CASSGIRGGQRDTDTQYF. The CDR3, as DNA: TGTGCCAGCAGCGGAATCCGCGGGGGACAGAGAGACACAGATACGCAGTATTTT.

The chain uses TRBV18 and TRBJ2-5; D call uncertain. This CDR3 region has 13 residues. From germline, CDR1 is KGHSH and CDR2 LQKENI. Trimming left V 0 bases short and J 4 bases short, with 6 bases between. This CDR3 reads CASSPPGAETQYF. DNA for the CDR3: TGTGCCAGCTCACCACCAGGAGCAGAGACCCAGTACTTC.

This clone came up a few times. The chain recombines TRBV15 with TRBJ2-7; tentatively, D is TRBD1 or TRBD2 (5 bases each). Trimming took 5 bases from V and 4 from J, leaving 18 bases between them. Germline assignment: CDR1 LNHNV and CDR2 YYDKDF (reference sequence). This CDR3 spans 15 amino acids. The CDR3 region is CATSSEGLPLYEQYF. CDR3 sequence (DNA): TGTGCCACCAGCTCCGAGGGGCTCCCCTTGTACGAGCAGTACTTC.

The genes are TRBV7-3 and TRBJ2-1, with 12 bases matching TRBD2. The J segment lost 5 bases and the V segment lost 5 bases, leaving 4 bases of the junction unmatched. Germline V lookup: CDR1 SGHTA, CDR2 FQGTGA. The CDR3 spans 15 residues. The CDR3 coding sequence is TGTGCCAGCAGCCCTAGCGGGAGGGCTGACAATGAGCAGTTCTTC. As protein: CASSPSGRADNEQFF.

The chain links TRBV2 to TRBJ2-2, with TRBD1 matching over 12 bases. The J segment lost 9 bases and the V segment lost 6 bases, leaving 5 bases of the junction unmatched. The CDR3 has 14 amino acids. From germline, CDR1 is SNHLY and CDR2 FYNNEI. This chain's CDR3 is CASSGGQGARELFF. CDR3 sequence (DNA): TGTGCCAGCAGCGGGGGACAGGGGGCCAGGGAGCTGTTTTTT.

The chain employs TRBV7-2 and TRBJ2-7; D is undetermined. Between the trimmed V and J ends, which lost 1 base and 6 bases, there was a span of 13 bases. This CDR3 region has 14 residues. Looked up from germline, CDR1 is SGHTA and CDR2 is FQGNSA. The CDR3 DNA reads as TGTGCCAGCAGCTTAGATGGCGCATCGGGCGAGCAGTACTTC. Amino acids: CASSLDGASGEQYF.

This chain uses TRBV6-1 with TRBJ1-2; weak D call: TRBD1 (5 bases). The CDR3 is made up of 13 amino acids. Germline V gives CDR1 MNHNS, CDR2 SASEGT. The germline V and J ends were trimmed by 10 bases and 7 bases, with 19 bases remaining between them. In DNA, the CDR3 is TGTGCCATCTTGAACCGCTATGGGGGTGGCTACACCTTC. Residues: CAILNRYGGGYTF.

The chain combines TRBV6-4 with TRBJ2-1; the match to TRBD2 covers 13 bases. Germline CDR1 and CDR2: MRHNA and SNTAGT. The J segment lost 4 bases and the V segment lost 3 bases, leaving 0 bases of the junction unmatched. The CDR3 totals 15 residues. For the CDR3, the DNA is TGTGCCAGCAGTGAACTAGCGGGAGGGTACAATGAGCAGTTCTTC. Its protein is CASSELAGGYNEQFF.

On this clone itself: This CDR3 is also generated by other DNA sequences in the sample. The chain employs TRBV27 and TRBJ2-7; D is uncertain. Trimming took off 5 bases at V and 3 bases at J, with 5 bases between the two ends. This CDR3 has 11 amino acids. Germline V CDR1 and CDR2: MNHEY, SMNVEV (reference sequence). The CDR3 spells CASSLGYEQYF. CDR3 DNA sequence: TGTGCCAGCAGTCTCGGCTACGAGCAGTACTTC.

This clone appeared once. The rearrangement joins TRBV6-5 to TRBJ1-1; D is possibly TRBD1 (6 bases). The CDR3 runs 14 residues. V dropped 5 bases and J dropped 1 base, with 11 bases sitting between them. Germline-derived CDR1 and CDR2 are MNHEY and SVGAGI. The CDR3 coding sequence is TGTGCCAGCAGTGGACTGACAGGGAACACTGAAGCTTTCTTT. Its translation is CASSGLTGNTEAFF.

The rearrangement uses TRBV5-1 and TRBJ2-7, with 8 bases aligning to TRBD1. CDR1 is SGHRS, CDR2 YFSETQ, per germline. The CDR3 covers 17 residues. V gave up 5 bases and J gave up 3 bases; unmatched junction bases: 16. CDR3 loop: CASRPGQGSSKNYEQYF. In nucleotides, the CDR3 is TGCGCCAGCAGACCCGGACAGGGCTCGTCCAAAAACTACGAGCAGTACTTC.

Worth noting for this clone: This same CDR3 is encoded by further DNA sequences in the sample. V usage is TRBV18 and J usage is TRBJ2-2; TRBD1 agrees at 10 bases. The CDR3 sequence is 16 residues long. Germline loops: CDR1 KGHSH, CDR2 LQKENI. V shed 2 bases, J shed 4 bases, and the junction held 4 bases outside the gene matches. CDR3 protein: CASSPKTGGGTGELFF. CDR3 bases: TGTGCCAGCTCACCAAAGACAGGGGGCGGCACCGGGGAGCTGTTTTTT.

The chain is built from TRBV5-4 and TRBJ2-7, with 12 nucleotides matching TRBD2. Per germline, CDR1 SGHNT and CDR2 YYREEE (reference sequence). The CDR3 is 18 residues long. The V gene end was trimmed by 0 bases and the J gene end by 3 bases; junction bases not matched to a gene: 10. The CDR3 bases are TGTGCCAGCAGCTTGGCCGTAGGACTAGCGGGAAAGCGCTACGAGCAGTACTTC. Translating it yields CASSLAVGLAGKRYEQYF.

The CDR3 sequence is CASNLGGLLQTDTQYF. Here the CDR3 DNA reads TGTGCCAGTAACTTAGGGGGACTTCTACAAACAGATACGCAGTATTTT. The rearrangement links TRBV19 to TRBJ2-3; possibly TRBD1 or TRBD2 for D (6 bases each). Trimming took off 7 bases at V and 3 bases at J, with 20 bases between the two ends. The CDR3 length is 16 residues. CDR1 is LNHDA and CDR2 is SQIVND in the germline V gene (reference sequence).

This chain uses TRBV19 with TRBJ2-5; D not certain. CDR3 length: 12 amino acids. Germline values: CDR1 LNHDA, CDR2 SQIVND (reference sequence). V was pared by 6 bases and J by 4 bases, with 9 bases between. The CDR3 sequence: CASRAPGETQYF. CDR3 coding DNA: TGTGCCAGTAGGGCGCCGGGAGAGACCCAGTACTTC. Combining the CDR3 with reference TRBV19 and TRBJ2-5 gives the whole variable domain DGGITQSPKYLFRKEGQNVTLSCEQNLNHDAMYWYRQDPGQGLRLIYYSQIVNDFQKGDIAEGYSVSREKKESFPLTVTSAQKNPTAFYLCASRAPGETQYFGPGTRLLVL.

The V gene is TRBV4-3, the J gene TRBJ1-1; D gene unclear. CDR1 is LGHNA, CDR2 YSLEER, per germline. The CDR3 consists of 15 residues. V dropped 1 base and J dropped 1 base, with 10 bases sitting between them. This chain's CDR3 is CASSQASGANTEAFF. DNA for the CDR3: TGCGCCAGCAGCCAAGCCTCAGGAGCGAACACTGAAGCTTTCTTT.

This sequence joins TRBV9 and TRBJ1-3; D remains ambiguous. The CDR3 is 16 amino acids. V was cut by 1 base and J by 7 bases, with 18 bases left in between. The germline V gene encodes CDR1 SGDLS and CDR2 YYNGEE. The CDR3 sequence is CASSVSPGSSGNTIYF. The CDR3 nucleotides are TGTGCCAGCAGCGTATCGCCCGGCTCGAGTGGTAACACCATATATTTT.

The J gene is TRBJ2-7, the V gene TRBV15; D is perhaps TRBD2 (6 bases). The CDR3 runs to 14 residues. Trimming cost V 1 base and J 5 bases, with 12 bases left between them. The germline V gene has CDR1 LNHNV and CDR2 YYDKDF (reference sequence). The CDR3 reads CATSRGAGLDEQYF. CDR3 coding DNA: TGTGCCACCAGCAGAGGGGCGGGGTTAGACGAGCAGTACTTC.